The 28 T cell receptor beta chains reported below all come from one sample, sequenced in a study of CD8 T cells in Susac syndrome. Random hexamers were used to reverse transcribe 0.5 to 1 ug of RNA. Via MiXCR, TCRdb re-called the immunoSEQ multiplex PCR reads, giving one row per CDR3 protein. The sample gives 250,000 to 300,000 distinct CDR3 sequences, about 82% of which show up once; roughly 0.21% is in the top ten. The sequencing sample was made of CD8+ T cells from PBMCs. These receptors all stem from a human donor with multiple sclerosis.

The genes are TRBV2 and TRBJ1-5, with a possible D match to TRBD1 (5 bases). The length of the CDR3 is 16 residues. V was pared by 6 bases and J by 1 base, with 16 bases between. The germline V gene has CDR1 SNHLY and CDR2 FYNNEI. CDR3 region: CASSATQGRSNQPQHF. The CDR3 nucleotides read TGTGCCAGCAGCGCCACCCAGGGTCGGAGCAATCAGCCCCAGCATTTT.

This clonotype was seen only a few times. V is TRBV28 and J is TRBJ2-7, with TRBD1 identical over 11 bases. Germline loops: CDR1 MDHEN, CDR2 SYDVKM. V gave up 5 bases and J gave up 6 bases; unmatched junction bases: 9. This CDR3 region has 15 residues. CDR3 sequence: CASSAPRDRGTEQYF. As DNA, the CDR3 is TGTGCCAGCAGTGCGCCACGGGACAGGGGGACCGAGCAGTACTTC. The variable domain in full, completed from reference TRBV28 and TRBJ2-7, reads DVKVTQSSRYLVKRTGEKVFLECVQDMDHENMFWYRQDPGLGLRLIYFSYDVKMKEKGDIPEGYSVSREKKERFSLILESASTNQTSMYLCASSAPRDRGTEQYFGPGTRLTVT.

The chain has TRBV29-1 and TRBJ2-2; maybe TRBD2 (7 bases). The CDR3 contains 15 residues. Germline V CDR1 and CDR2: SQVTM, ANQGSEA. Trimming cost V 6 bases and J 4 bases, with 18 bases left between them. DNA for the CDR3: TGCAGCGTGTTGAGGGGGGGACTGCTCACCGGGGAGCTGTTTTTT. It codes for CSVLRGGLLTGELFF.

This sequence joins TRBV4-3 and TRBJ1-2; tentatively, D is TRBD1 (5 bases). The CDR3 runs 13 residues. CDR1 and CDR2 (germline): LGHNA, YSLEER. Trimming took 0 bases from V and 10 from J, leaving 12 bases between them. This CDR3 is CASSQEPGSIYTF. The CDR3 coding sequence is TGCGCCAGCAGCCAAGAGCCAGGGTCAATCTACACCTTC.

The J gene is TRBJ1-5, the V gene TRBV30, with 8 nucleotides matching TRBD1. J lost 5 bases, V lost 0 bases, and 15 bases had no gene match. Germline CDR1 reads GTSNPN; CDR2 reads SVGIG (reference sequence). The CDR3 runs 18 residues. The CDR3 region is CAWSVRRTGSAIYQPQHF. In DNA form, the CDR3 reads TGTGCCTGGAGTGTACGTAGGACAGGGTCGGCCATATATCAGCCCCAGCATTTT.

This chain links TRBV15 with TRBJ2-5, with TRBD2 matching 7 bases. Trimming removed 3 bases from V and 4 bases from J; junction bases left unmatched: 5. From germline, CDR1 is LNHNV and CDR2 YYDKDF (reference sequence). The CDR3 is 14 residues long. Here the CDR3 reads CATSRRLAGETQYF. The CDR3 DNA reads as TGTGCCACCAGCAGGAGACTAGCCGGAGAGACCCAGTACTTC.

This rearrangement joins TRBV4-3 to TRBJ2-7; TRBD2 agrees at 10 bases. The CDR3 is 17 residues long. Germline lookup yields CDR1 LGHNA and CDR2 YSLEER. The V segment lost 0 bases and the J segment 5 bases; nucleotides outside the gene matches: 10. CDR3 amino acids: CASSQDSWTSGSHEQYF. The CDR3 DNA follows: TGCGCCAGCAGCCAAGATTCTTGGACTAGCGGCAGTCACGAGCAGTACTTC.

The chain is built from TRBV7-9 and TRBJ1-4; D unresolved. V was cut by 5 bases and J by 3 bases, with 19 bases left in between. Germline V gene data show CDR1 as SEHNR and CDR2 as FQNEAQ (reference sequence). The CDR3 has 17 amino acids. The CDR3 DNA reads TGTGCCAGCAGCCCGAGGACGTTTGCCAGAGCTAATGAAAAACTGTTTTTT. The encoded protein is CASSPRTFARANEKLFF. Supplemented by reference TRBV7-9 and TRBJ1-4, the full variable domain reads DTGVSQNPRHKITKRGQNVTFRCDPISEHNRLYWYRQTLGQGPEFLTYFQNEAQLEKSRLLSDRFSAERPKGSFSTLEIQRTEQGDSAMYLCASSPRTFARANEKLFFGSGTQLSVL.

V is TRBV9 and J is TRBJ2-3; no clear D. The CDR3 contains 11 residues. Germline assignment: CDR1 SGDLS and CDR2 YYNGEE. The V gene lost 3 bases and the J gene lost 8 bases, with 7 bases spanning the gap. The DNA for the CDR3 is TGTGCCAGCAGCGGTTTCGGTACGCAGTATTTT. Its protein is CASSGFGTQYF. Complete variable domain (other parts from reference TRBV9 and TRBJ2-3): DSGVTQTPKHLITATGQRVTLRCSPRSGDLSVYWYQQSLDQGLQFLIQYYNGEERAKGNILERFSAQQFPDLHSELNLSSLELGDSALYFCASSGFGTQYFGPGTRLTVL.

The V gene is TRBV6-2 or TRBV6-3, the J gene TRBJ2-1; 13 bases map to TRBD2. V dropped 6 bases and J dropped 12; count of bases not matched to a gene: 11. The CDR3 runs to 15 residues. Germline CDR1 MNHEY, CDR2 SVGEGT. The CDR3 DNA sequence: TGTGCCAGCAGCCCTCGGACTAGCGGGAGTACTCGGCAGTTCTTC. Translated, it gives CASSPRTSGSTRQFF.

This chain uses TRBV4-3 with TRBJ2-4; perhaps TRBD2 as D (7 bases). The CDR3 has 18 residues. Germline lookup yields CDR1 LGHNA and CDR2 YSLEER. Between the trimmed V and J ends, which lost 0 bases and 0 bases, there was a span of 15 bases. CDR3 sequence reads: CASSQDRFRGAAKNIQYF. The CDR3 DNA is TGCGCCAGCAGCCAAGACCGATTCCGGGGGGCAGCCAAAAACATTCAGTACTTC.

The genes are TRBV19 and TRBJ2-7; no clear D gene. Trimming cost V 5 bases and J 0 bases, with 8 bases left between them. The V gene's germline CDR1 is LNHDA and CDR2 SQIVND (reference sequence). The CDR3 is 13 amino acids. The CDR3 loop is CASSQAPSYEQYF. The DNA of the CDR3 is TGTGCCAGTAGTCAGGCCCCCTCCTACGAGCAGTACTTC. Full variable domain (missing parts from reference TRBV19 and TRBJ2-7): DGGITQSPKYLFRKEGQNVTLSCEQNLNHDAMYWYRQDPGQGLRLIYYSQIVNDFQKGDIAEGYSVSREKKESFPLTVTSAQKNPTAFYLCASSQAPSYEQYFGPGTRLTVT.

This chain connects TRBV15 to TRBJ2-5; 7 nucleotides align to TRBD1. The V segment lost 6 bases and the J segment 1 base; nucleotides outside the gene matches: 2. Germline loops: CDR1 LNHNV, CDR2 YYDKDF (reference sequence). This CDR3 region has 13 residues. CDR3 sequence (DNA): TGTGCCACCAGATGGGACAGCCAAGAGACCCAGTACTTC. It yields the protein CATRWDSQETQYF. Variable domain in full (rest from reference TRBV15 and TRBJ2-5): DAMVIQNPRYQVTQFGKPVTLSCSQTLNHNVMYWYQQKSSQAPKLLFHYYDKDFNNEADTPDNFQSRRPNTSFCFLDIRSPGLGDTAMYLCATRWDSQETQYFGPGTRLLVL.

The chain recombines TRBV19 with TRBJ2-5; 8 bases line up with TRBD1. CDR3 length: 16 amino acids. Germline values: CDR1 LNHDA, CDR2 SQIVND (reference sequence). With 6 bases clipped from V and 4 bases from J, the junction kept 13 bases outside the gene matches. The CDR3 DNA reads TGTGCCAGTAGCCTTGGGTCCACAGGGGGTCTAGAGACCCAGTACTTC. This sequence encodes CASSLGSTGGLETQYF. The full variable domain, completed using reference TRBV19 and TRBJ2-5, is DGGITQSPKYLFRKEGQNVTLSCEQNLNHDAMYWYRQDPGQGLRLIYYSQIVNDFQKGDIAEGYSVSREKKESFPLTVTSAQKNPTAFYLCASSLGSTGGLETQYFGPGTRLLVL.

V gene TRBV7-9 combines with J gene TRBJ1-5; D gene unclear. The V and J ends lost 7 bases and 9 bases respectively, with 19 bases between them. Germline loops: CDR1 SEHNR, CDR2 FQNEAQ (reference sequence). The CDR3 contains 14 residues. The CDR3 is CASTLGGYLGPQHF. CDR3 coding DNA: TGTGCCAGCACCTTGGGAGGGTACTTGGGGCCCCAGCATTTT. The full variable domain, its missing parts supplied by reference TRBV7-9 and TRBJ1-5, is DTGVSQNPRHKITKRGQNVTFRCDPISEHNRLYWYRQTLGQGPEFLTYFQNEAQLEKSRLLSDRFSAERPKGSFSTLEIQRTEQGDSAMYLCASTLGGYLGPQHFGDGTRLSIL.

This clonotype was detected a few times. The rearrangement joins TRBV19 to TRBJ1-4; D not certain. Germline V gene data show CDR1 as LNHDA and CDR2 as SQIVND (reference sequence). The CDR3 is 12 residues long. V was trimmed by 11 bases and J by 0 bases, leaving 7 bases between them. CDR3 loop: CASSATNEKLFF. CDR3 nucleotides: TGTGCCTCTAGTGCAACTAATGAAAAACTGTTTTTT.

In nucleotides, the CDR3 is TGTGCCAGCAGTTTCCTGGGACTAGCGGGAGTAGTCGCCGGGGAGCTGTTTTTT. Translation gives CASSFLGLAGVVAGELFF. This chain connects TRBV28 to TRBJ2-2; 14 bases fit TRBD2. The CDR3 is made up of 18 amino acids. Germline V gives CDR1 MDHEN, CDR2 SYDVKM. Trimming removed 3 bases from V and 6 bases from J; junction bases left unmatched: 9.

DNA of the CDR3: TGTGCCAGCAGTTATAGCGGGAGAGATACAGATACGCAGTATTTT. Amino acid sequence: CASSYSGRDTDTQYF. V is TRBV6-6 and J is TRBJ2-3; 9 bases match TRBD2. V lost 3 bases and J lost 3; bases outside the gene matches: 4. This CDR3 spans 15 amino acids. From germline, CDR1 is MNHNY and CDR2 SVGAGI (reference sequence).

The gene calls are TRBV4-3 and TRBJ2-3; weak D call: TRBD2 (6 bases). Looked up from germline, CDR1 is LGHNA and CDR2 is YSLEER. Trimming removed 0 bases from V and 0 bases from J, with 10 bases in between. The CDR3 contains 16 residues. The CDR3 region is CASSQDGAGSTDTQYF. As DNA, the CDR3 is TGCGCCAGCAGCCAAGATGGGGCGGGAAGCACAGATACGCAGTATTTT.

The chain links TRBV27 to TRBJ2-3, with D possibly matching TRBD2 (6 bases). This CDR3 comprises 20 residues. V was shortened by 6 bases and J by 0 bases, with 28 bases between the two germline ends. Germline V gene data show CDR1 as MNHEY and CDR2 as SMNVEV (reference sequence). CDR3 coding DNA: TGTGCCAGCAGCCTAGGGTCCGTGGGAGGCATTCCTGGTAGCACAGATACGCAGTATTTT. Its protein product is CASSLGSVGGIPGSTDTQYF.

The V gene is TRBV6-5, the J gene TRBJ1-2; D perhaps matches TRBD1 (5 bases). Between the trimmed V and J ends, which lost 5 bases and 0 bases, there was a span of 13 bases. CDR3 length: 15 amino acids. Germline CDR1 reads MNHEY; CDR2 reads SVGAGI. The CDR3 reads CASSIQVGANYGYTF. As DNA, the CDR3 is TGTGCCAGCAGTATACAGGTCGGAGCTAACTATGGCTACACCTTC.

The V and J genes are TRBV28 and TRBJ2-7, with TRBD1 identical over 8 bases. CDR1 MDHEN and CDR2 SYDVKM come from the germline V gene. V lost 3 bases, J lost 3 bases, and 10 bases stayed unmatched. CDR3 length equals 16 residues. Here the CDR3 DNA reads TGTGCCAGCAGTTTGGGGACCCAGGGGGCGATCTACGAGCAGTACTTC. The encoded protein is CASSLGTQGAIYEQYF.

There are a few counts of this clonotype. The V gene is TRBV4-3, the J gene TRBJ2-1; D might be TRBD1 or TRBD2, each matching 5 bases. The CDR3 runs to 13 residues. The germline V gene encodes CDR1 LGHNA and CDR2 YSLEER. V dropped 0 bases and J dropped 6 bases, with 6 bases sitting between them. CDR3 DNA sequence: TGCGCCAGCAGCCAAGATGGGGGCAATGAGCAGTTCTTC. Protein product: CASSQDGGNEQFF.

J is TRBJ2-7 and V is TRBV28; TRBD1 matches 7 bases. The germline V gene encodes CDR1 MDHEN and CDR2 SYDVKM. The CDR3 length is 14 residues. The V segment lost 4 bases and the J segment 6 bases; nucleotides outside the gene matches: 9. CDR3 residues: CASSWEIQGIEQYF. The CDR3 bases are TGTGCCAGCAGTTGGGAAATACAGGGGATCGAGCAGTACTTC.

For this clonotype: An end of the junction differs from the germline gene, which may be a read error. The V call is TRBV30, the J call TRBJ1-2; 11 nucleotides align to TRBD1. Germline loops: CDR1 GTSNPN, CDR2 SVGIG (reference sequence). This CDR3 region has 16 residues. The CDR3 DNA follows: TGTGCCTGGAGTATAGCCCTGGGACAGGGGGGAGGACCTAGATGCTTC. It encodes CAWSIALGQGGGPRCF.

This chain connects TRBV7-6 to TRBJ2-1; TRBD2 might be the D (5 bases). The CDR3 has 17 amino acids. Trimming took off 3 bases at V and 4 bases at J, with 19 bases between the two ends. The germline gives CDR1 SGHVS, CDR2 FNYEAQ. The CDR3 DNA is TGTGCCAGCAGCTTCGGGCGGTCGGAGGATTCTTACAATGAGCAGTTCTTC. It codes for CASSFGRSEDSYNEQFF.

V usage is TRBV27 and J usage is TRBJ1-2; TRBD1 might be the D (6 bases). Per germline, CDR1 MNHEY and CDR2 SMNVEV (reference sequence). The CDR3 covers 14 residues. Trimming stripped 0 bases from V and 5 bases from J, with 10 bases between. The CDR3 region is CASSLSTQGYGYTF. In nucleotides, the CDR3 is TGTGCCAGCAGTTTATCGACACAGGGTTATGGCTACACCTTC.

The V and J genes are TRBV19 and TRBJ2-3, with 11 bases that match TRBD2. Germline lookup yields CDR1 LNHDA and CDR2 SQIVND (reference sequence). This CDR3 spans 16 amino acids. V lost 3 bases to trimming and J lost 0 bases; unmatched junction nucleotides: 2. Written as DNA, the CDR3 is TGTGCCAGTAGTATGAGGACTAGCGGGAGCACAGATACGCAGTATTTT. Amino acids: CASSMRTSGSTDTQYF.